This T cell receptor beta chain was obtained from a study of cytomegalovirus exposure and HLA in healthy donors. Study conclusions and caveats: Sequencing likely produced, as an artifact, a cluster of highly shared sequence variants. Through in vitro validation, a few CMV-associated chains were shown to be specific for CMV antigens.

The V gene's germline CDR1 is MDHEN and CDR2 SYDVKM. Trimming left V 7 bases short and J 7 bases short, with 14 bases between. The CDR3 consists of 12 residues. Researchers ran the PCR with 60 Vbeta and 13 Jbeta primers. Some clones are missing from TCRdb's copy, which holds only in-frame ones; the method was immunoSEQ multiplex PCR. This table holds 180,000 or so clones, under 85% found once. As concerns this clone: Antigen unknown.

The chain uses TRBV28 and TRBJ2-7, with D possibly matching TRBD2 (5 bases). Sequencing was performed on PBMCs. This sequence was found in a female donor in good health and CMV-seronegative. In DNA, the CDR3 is TGTGCCAGCAACCTTTCACGGAGGGAGCAGTACTTC. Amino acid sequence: CASNLSRREQYF.